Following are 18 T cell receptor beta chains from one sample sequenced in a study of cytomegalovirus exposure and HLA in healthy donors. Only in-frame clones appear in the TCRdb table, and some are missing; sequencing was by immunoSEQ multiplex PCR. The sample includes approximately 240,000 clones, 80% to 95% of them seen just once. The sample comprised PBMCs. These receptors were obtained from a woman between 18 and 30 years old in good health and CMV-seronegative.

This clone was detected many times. CDR3 DNA: TGCGCCAGCAGCCTCGGACTAGCTTACTACGAGCAGTACTTC. This sequence encodes CASSLGLAYYEQYF. The chain combines TRBV5-1 with TRBJ2-7; 8 nucleotides line up with TRBD2. V was pared by 4 bases and J by 3 bases, with 6 bases of the junction left unmatched. The CDR3 covers 14 residues. Germline-derived CDR1 and CDR2 are SGHRS and YFSETQ.

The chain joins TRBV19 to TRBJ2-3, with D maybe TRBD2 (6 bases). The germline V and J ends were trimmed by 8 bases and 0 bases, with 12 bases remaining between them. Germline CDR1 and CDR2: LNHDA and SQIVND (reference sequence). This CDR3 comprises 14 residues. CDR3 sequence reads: CASGIGGSTDTQYF. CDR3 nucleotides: TGTGCCAGTGGGATTGGGGGGAGCACAGATACGCAGTATTTT.

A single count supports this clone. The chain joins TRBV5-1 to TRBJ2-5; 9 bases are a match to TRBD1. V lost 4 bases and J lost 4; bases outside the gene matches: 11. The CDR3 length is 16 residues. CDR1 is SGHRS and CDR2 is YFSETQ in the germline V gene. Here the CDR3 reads CASSPTRDRDTETQYF. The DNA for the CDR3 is TGCGCCAGCAGCCCAACCCGGGACAGGGATACAGAGACCCAGTACTTC.

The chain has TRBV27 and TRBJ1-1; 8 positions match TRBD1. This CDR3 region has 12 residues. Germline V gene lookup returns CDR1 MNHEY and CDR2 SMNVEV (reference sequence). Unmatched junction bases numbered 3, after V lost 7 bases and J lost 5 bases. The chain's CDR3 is CASMTGVTEAFF. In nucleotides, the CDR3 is TGTGCCAGCATGACAGGGGTAACTGAAGCTTTCTTT.

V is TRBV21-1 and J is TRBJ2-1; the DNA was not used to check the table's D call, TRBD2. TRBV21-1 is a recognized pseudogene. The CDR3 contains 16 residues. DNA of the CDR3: TGTGCCAGCAGCAAGCTAGCGGAGACCTCCTACAATGAGCAGTTCTTC. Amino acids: CASSKLAETSYNEQFF.

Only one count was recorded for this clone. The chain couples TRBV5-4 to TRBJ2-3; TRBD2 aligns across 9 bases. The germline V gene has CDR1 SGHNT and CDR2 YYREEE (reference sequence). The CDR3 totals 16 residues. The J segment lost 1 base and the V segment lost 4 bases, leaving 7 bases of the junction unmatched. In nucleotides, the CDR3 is TGTGCCAGCAGCCCCCCGGGACTAGCCCGCACAGATACGCAGTATTTT. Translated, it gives CASSPPGLARTDTQYF.

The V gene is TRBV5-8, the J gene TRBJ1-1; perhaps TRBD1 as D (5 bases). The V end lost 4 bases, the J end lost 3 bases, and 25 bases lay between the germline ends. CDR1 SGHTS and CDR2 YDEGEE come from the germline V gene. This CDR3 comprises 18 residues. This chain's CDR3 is CASSLRGSRSQLDTEAFF. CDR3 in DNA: TGTGCCAGCAGCCTTAGGGGATCAAGGTCCCAGTTGGACACTGAAGCTTTCTTT.

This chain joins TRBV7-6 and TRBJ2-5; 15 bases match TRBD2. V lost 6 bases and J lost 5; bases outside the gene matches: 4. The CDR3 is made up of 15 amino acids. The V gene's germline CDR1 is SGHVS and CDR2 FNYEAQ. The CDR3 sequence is CASSSGTSGGETQYF. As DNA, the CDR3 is TGTGCCAGCAGTTCCGGGACTAGCGGGGGGGAGACCCAGTACTTC.

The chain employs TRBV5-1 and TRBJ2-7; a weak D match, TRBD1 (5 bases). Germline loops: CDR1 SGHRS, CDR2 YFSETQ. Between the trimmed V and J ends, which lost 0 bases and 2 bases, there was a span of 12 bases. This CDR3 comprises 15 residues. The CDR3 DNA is TGCGCCAGCAGCTTGGCCTGGGGCACTACCTACGAGCAGTACTTC. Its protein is CASSLAWGTTYEQYF.

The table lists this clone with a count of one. The chain's CDR3 is CASSLGFVRQETQYF. The DNA for the CDR3 is TGCGCCAGCAGCTTGGGATTCGTCAGGCAAGAGACCCAGTACTTC. The V and J genes are TRBV5-1 and TRBJ2-5; unclear D gene. The CDR3 extends over 15 amino acids. CDR1 SGHRS and CDR2 YFSETQ come from the germline V gene. The V gene lost 0 bases and the J gene lost 2 bases, with 11 bases spanning the gap.

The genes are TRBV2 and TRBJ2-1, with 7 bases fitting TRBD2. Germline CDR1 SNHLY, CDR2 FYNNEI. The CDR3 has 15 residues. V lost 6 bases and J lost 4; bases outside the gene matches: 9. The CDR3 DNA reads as TGTGCCAGCAGCTCTGTGGGAGGGACGTACAATGAGCAGTTCTTC. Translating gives CASSSVGGTYNEQFF.

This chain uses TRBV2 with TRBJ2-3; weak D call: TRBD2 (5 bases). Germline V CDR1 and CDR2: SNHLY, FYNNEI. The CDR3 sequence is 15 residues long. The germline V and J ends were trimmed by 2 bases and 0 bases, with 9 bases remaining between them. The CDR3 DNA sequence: TGTGCCAGCAGTGAACGGGGTTCTAGCACAGATACGCAGTATTTT. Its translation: CASSERGSSTDTQYF.

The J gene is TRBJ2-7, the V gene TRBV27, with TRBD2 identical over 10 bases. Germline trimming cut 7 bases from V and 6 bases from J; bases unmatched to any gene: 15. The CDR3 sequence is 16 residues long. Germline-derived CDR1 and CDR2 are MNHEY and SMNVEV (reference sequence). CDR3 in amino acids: CASKKGWLAGVPEQYF. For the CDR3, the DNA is TGTGCCAGCAAAAAAGGGTGGCTAGCGGGAGTGCCCGAGCAGTACTTC.

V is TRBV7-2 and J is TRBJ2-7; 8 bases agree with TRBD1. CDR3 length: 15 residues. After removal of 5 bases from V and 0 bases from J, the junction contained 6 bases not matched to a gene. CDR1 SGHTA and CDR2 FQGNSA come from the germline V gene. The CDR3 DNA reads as TGTGCCAGCAGCCTCCGGACAGGGAGCTCCTACGAGCAGTACTTC. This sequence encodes CASSLRTGSSYEQYF. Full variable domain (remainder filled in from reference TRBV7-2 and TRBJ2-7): GAGVSQSPSNKVTEKGKDVELRCDPISGHTALYWYRQSLGQGLEFLIYFQGNSAPDKSGLPSDRFSAERTGGSVSTLTIQRTQQEDSAVYLCASSLRTGSSYEQYFGPGTRLTVT.

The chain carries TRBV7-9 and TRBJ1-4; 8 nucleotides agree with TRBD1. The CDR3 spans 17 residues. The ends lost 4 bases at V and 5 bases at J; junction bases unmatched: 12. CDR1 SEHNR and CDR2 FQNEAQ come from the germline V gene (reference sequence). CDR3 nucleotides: TGTGCCAGCAGCTCGACGGAAAGGACAGGGTGGAATGAAAAACTGTTTTTT. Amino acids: CASSSTERTGWNEKLFF.

CDR3: CASSLRAQGETQYF. DNA for the CDR3: TGTGCCAGCAGCTTACGGGCCCAGGGGGAGACCCAGTACTTC. The V gene is TRBV13, the J gene TRBJ2-5; maybe TRBD1 (6 bases). This CDR3 has 14 residues. Germline V gene lookup returns CDR1 PRHDT and CDR2 FYEKMQ (reference sequence). Trimming took off 2 bases at V and 5 bases at J, with 12 bases between the two ends.

DNA for the CDR3: TGTGCCAGCAGCCTAAAGACAGCTTACAATGAGCAGTTCTTC. Protein: CASSLKTAYNEQFF. The chain links TRBV5-4 to TRBJ2-1; TRBD1 might be the D (5 bases). The germline gives CDR1 SGHNT, CDR2 YYREEE (reference sequence). V lost 4 bases and J lost 4, with 12 bases in between. The CDR3 covers 14 residues.

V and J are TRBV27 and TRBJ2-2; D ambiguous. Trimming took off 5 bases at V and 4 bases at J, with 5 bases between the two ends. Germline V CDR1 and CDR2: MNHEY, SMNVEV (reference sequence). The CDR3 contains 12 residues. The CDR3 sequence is CASSLSTGELFF. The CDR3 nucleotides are TGTGCCAGCAGTCTCAGCACCGGGGAGCTGTTTTTT.